This T cell receptor beta chain was captured by sequencing in a study of T-cell reconstitution after alpha-beta-depleted transplantation in children. General observations from the study: Reportedly, roughly two months post-transplant, alpha-beta T cells arose from several hundred expanded graft clones.

Note on this clonotype: Its specificity is not known.

It was with unique molecular identifiers that the TCRbeta library was prepared. TCRdb re-analysed the PCR reads in MiXCR, keeping a single row per CDR3 protein. Of tens of thousands of distinct CDR3 sequences detected, over 15% appear once; the ten largest clones hold around 33%. The CDR3 extends over 16 amino acids. V trimming: 6 bases; J trimming: 0 bases; junction bases outside the gene matches: 8. This clonotype originated in a male patient aged 2-15 years who had a stem cell transplant for acute lymphoblastic leukemia, so the T cells may come from the graft donor. The sample in question was PBMCs, mostly from graft donor cells, obtained 60 days after TCRalphabeta/CD19-depleted stem cell transplant. V gene TRBV12-3 or TRBV12-4 combines with J gene TRBJ2-1; 7 positions match TRBD2. The CDR3 reads CASSGAGSSSYNEQFF. The CDR3 coding sequence is TGTGCCAGCAGCGGAGCGGGGTCGAGCTCCTACAATGAGCAGTTCTTC.